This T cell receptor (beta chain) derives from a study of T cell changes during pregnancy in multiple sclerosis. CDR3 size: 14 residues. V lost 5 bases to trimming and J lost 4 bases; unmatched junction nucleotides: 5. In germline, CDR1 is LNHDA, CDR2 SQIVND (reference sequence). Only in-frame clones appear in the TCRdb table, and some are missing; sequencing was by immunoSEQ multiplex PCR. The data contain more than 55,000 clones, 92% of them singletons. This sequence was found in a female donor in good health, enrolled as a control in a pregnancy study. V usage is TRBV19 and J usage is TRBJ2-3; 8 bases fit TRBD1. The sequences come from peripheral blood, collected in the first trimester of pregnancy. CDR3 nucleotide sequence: TGTGCCAGTAGTCAAGACAGGGGCGCAGATACGCAGTATTTT. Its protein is CASSQDRGADTQYF. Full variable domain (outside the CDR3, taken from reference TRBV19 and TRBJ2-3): DGGITQSPKYLFRKEGQNVTLSCEQNLNHDAMYWYRQDPGQGLRLIYYSQIVNDFQKGDIAEGYSVSREKKESFPLTVTSAQKNPTAFYLCASSQDRGADTQYFGPGTRLTVL.